This T cell receptor beta chain was identified in a study of shared clonotypes between healthy human individuals. Looking at the study overall: Serving as donors were two women and a few men, whose ages spanned 18 to 49. Three CD4 naive, three CD4 memory, two CD8 naive and one CD8 memory plate were used per donor.

Study-level points and caveats: The study generally estimated greater richness for naive than memory subsets.

The length of the CDR3 is 15 residues. J lost 5 bases, V lost 1 base, and 4 bases had no gene match. From germline, CDR1 is SGHVS and CDR2 FQNEAQ. The CD8 memory sample joined CD45RO+ cells and CCR7-negative CD45RA+ cells. The repertoire was sequenced with immunoSEQ multiplex PCR; TCRdb's copy has only in-frame clones and lacks some. The profile covers around 690,000 clones, with 90% appearing a single time and about a third taken by the ten largest. Comment on this clone: No antigen is known for it.

Material: memory CD8+ T cells from PBMCs. The subset here: CD45RO+ cells pooled with CCR7-negative TemRA cells. The receptor was derived from a man between 18 and 35 years old in good health. Some clones in this sample may be carry-over from other donors' samples. V is TRBV7-8 and J is TRBJ2-7; 11 nucleotides agree with TRBD2. This CDR3 reads CASSLVLAGANEQYF. CDR3 DNA: TGTGCCAGCAGCTTAGTACTAGCGGGAGCGAACGAGCAGTACTTC. The complete variable domain, with remaining parts taken from reference TRBV7-8 and TRBJ2-7, reads GAGVSQSPRYKVAKRGQDVALRCDPISGHVSLFWYQQALGQGPEFLTYFQNEAQLDKSGLPSDRFFAERPEGSVSTLKIQRTQQEDSAVYLCASSLVLAGANEQYFGPGTRLTVT.